This TCR beta chain was retrieved from a study of response to subunit inactivated influenza vaccine. The study's findings and limits: It was the authors' suggestion that each seasonal influenza vaccination recruits few new T cells.

The table lists this clonotype with a few counts. Its antigen is still unknown. The germline V and J ends were trimmed by 3 bases and 7 bases, with 8 bases remaining between them. Germline CDR1 is SGHDT and CDR2 is YYEEEE. This CDR3 has 11 amino acids. TCRdb re-analysed the RT-PCR reads in MiXCR, keeping a single row per CDR3 protein. The table lists roughly 500,000 distinct CDR3 sequences, over 25% of them singletons, with over 1.5% in the top ten. The receptor was isolated from a man in his fifties or sixties who received an inactivated influenza vaccine. The input for sequencing was CD4+ T cells sorted from PBMCs, taken roughly 5 days after vaccination. The rearrangement uses TRBV5-6 and TRBJ2-7; D not resolved. The CDR3 reads CASSYGREQYF. The CDR3 DNA reads as TGTGCCAGCAGCTACGGTCGGGAGCAGTACTTC.